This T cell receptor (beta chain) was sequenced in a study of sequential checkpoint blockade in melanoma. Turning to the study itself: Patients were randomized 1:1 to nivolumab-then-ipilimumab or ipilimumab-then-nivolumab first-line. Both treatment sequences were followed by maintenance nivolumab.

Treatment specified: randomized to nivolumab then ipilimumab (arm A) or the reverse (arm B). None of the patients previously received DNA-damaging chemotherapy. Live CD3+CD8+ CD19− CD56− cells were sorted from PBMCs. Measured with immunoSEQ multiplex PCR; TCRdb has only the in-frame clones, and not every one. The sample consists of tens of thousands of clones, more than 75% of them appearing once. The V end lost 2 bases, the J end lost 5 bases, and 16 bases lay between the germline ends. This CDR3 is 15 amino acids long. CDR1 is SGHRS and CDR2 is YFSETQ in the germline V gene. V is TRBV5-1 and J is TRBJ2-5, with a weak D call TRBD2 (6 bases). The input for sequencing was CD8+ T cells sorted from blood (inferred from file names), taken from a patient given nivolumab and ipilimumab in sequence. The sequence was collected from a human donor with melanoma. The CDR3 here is CASSFWRGDTETQYF. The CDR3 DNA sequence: TGCGCCAGCAGCTTTTGGAGGGGAGACACGGAGACCCAGTACTTC.